The 3 T cell receptor beta chains given below trace back to one sample, sequenced in a study of CD8+ T cells in alopecia areata. cDNA reverse transcribed from extracted RNA served as the sequencing template. The data were produced by immunoSEQ multiplex PCR, yet TCRdb's version contains in-frame clones alone and is incomplete. The sample lists 150,000 or so clones, around 86% seen once, with approximately 16% in the top ten. This material consisted of CD8+ T cells sorted from blood, taken at week 0. The source of these receptors is a human donor with alopecia areata.

This chain connects TRBV11-2 to TRBJ2-1; 7 nucleotides align to TRBD2. The CDR3 extends over 14 amino acids. J lost 3 bases, V lost 1 base, and 0 bases had no gene match. Germline CDR1 is SGHAT and CDR2 is FQNNGV. The DNA for the CDR3 is TGTGCCAGCAGCTTAGCTAGCGGCTACAATGAGCAGTTCTTC. Protein product: CASSLASGYNEQFF. The variable domain in full, with the rest retrieved from reference TRBV11-2 and TRBJ2-1, is EAGVAQSPRYKIIEKRQSVAFWCNPISGHATLYWYQQILGQGPKLLIQFQNNGVVDDSQLPKDRFSAERLKGVDSTLKIQPAKLEDSAVYLCASSLASGYNEQFFGPGTRLTVL.

The chain links TRBV5-1 to TRBJ2-7; D gene ambiguous. The CDR3 length is 12 residues. Germline CDR1 SGHRS, CDR2 YFSETQ. The V end was cut by 5 bases, the J end by 2 bases, with 8 bases between. The CDR3 DNA is TGCGCCAGCAGTGATTCGGCCTACGAGCAGTACTTC. Encoded protein: CASSDSAYEQYF.

The table lists this clone with a count of one. The chain links TRBV29-1 to TRBJ1-1; D unresolved. Per germline, CDR1 SQVTM and CDR2 ANQGSEA. The ends were cut back, 3 bases at V and 4 bases at J, with 9 bases in the middle. The CDR3 spans 12 residues. CDR3 region: CSVDAGSTEAFF. DNA for the CDR3: TGCAGCGTTGATGCAGGCAGCACTGAAGCTTTCTTT.